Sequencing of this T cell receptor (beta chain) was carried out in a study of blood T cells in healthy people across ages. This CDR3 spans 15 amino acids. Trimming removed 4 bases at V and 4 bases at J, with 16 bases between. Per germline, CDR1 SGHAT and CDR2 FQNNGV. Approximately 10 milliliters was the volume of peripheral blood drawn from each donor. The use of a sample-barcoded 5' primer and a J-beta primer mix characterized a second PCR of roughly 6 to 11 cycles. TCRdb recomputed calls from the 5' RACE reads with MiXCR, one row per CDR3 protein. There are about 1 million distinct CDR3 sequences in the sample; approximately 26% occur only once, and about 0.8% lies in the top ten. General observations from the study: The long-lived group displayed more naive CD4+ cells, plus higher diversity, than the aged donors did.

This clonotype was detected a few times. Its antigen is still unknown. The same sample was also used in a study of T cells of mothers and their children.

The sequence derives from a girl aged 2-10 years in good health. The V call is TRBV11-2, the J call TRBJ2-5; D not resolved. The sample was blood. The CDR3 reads CASSSAIRSGETQYF. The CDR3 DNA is TGTGCCAGCAGCTCCGCCATCAGGTCTGGAGAGACCCAGTACTTC.